This T cell receptor (beta chain) was sequenced for a study of spatial heterogeneity in lung cancer (dated by TCRdb to about 2019). Context from the whole study: Beta-chain transcripts were consistently detected in greater numbers than alpha-chain transcripts, which likely reflected higher beta-chain transcript abundance. In the raw uncorrected reads, each unique combination of TCR and UMI appeared more than ten times on average. In non-small cell lung cancer, the study made a quantitative comparison of TCR alpha and beta repertoires among multiple tumor regions, matched nontumor lung and blood. TCR repertoire features were related to nonsynonymous mutation counts determined by whole-exome sequencing of tumor tissue. Both alpha and beta chains were TCR-sequenced in 220 or so tumor regions, roughly 70 matched nontumor lung samples and roughly 54 PBMC samples obtained at surgery. Study-level results and caveats: Ubiquitous expanded tumor TCRs were found in blood more often at tumor resection than at routine follow-up. Additional single-cell paired TCR alpha and beta sequencing was considered necessary to confirm, at a functional level, the hypothesis that regional TCRs recognize regional mutations.

The germline V gene provides CDR1 KGHSH and CDR2 LQKENI. Deletion took 5 bases off V and 3 bases off J, with a span of 7 bases between the germline ends. The CDR3 measures 12 amino acids from cysteine to phenylalanine. The DNA shown is the 36-base CDR3, in frame from base 1. Per the publication, the time point label means: sample taken at primary tumor resection. Donors were 72 patients with early-stage, untreated non-small cell lung cancer from the lung TRACERx cohort. Whole RNA extracted from tumor and nontumor lung tissue, or from cryopreserved PBMC samples, was used for TCR sequencing without cell sorting. Only patients for whom sufficient RNA was available from at least two tumor regions were selected for TCR sequencing. There are many counts of this clonotype. Its antigen remains unidentified. Base qualities are not provided; no much larger clone lies one nucleotide away. The method behind the library was 5' RACE. This sample was sequenced with a NextSeq 500. To allow correction of PCR and sequencing errors, the TCR library protocol tagged every TCR cDNA molecule with a unique molecular identifier. The paper's processing steps were these. TCR identification, UMI-based error correction and CDR3 extraction were performed with Decombinator tools. Expanded TCRs were defined as those above a frequency of 2 per 1,000, corresponding to the top 1% of the tumor frequency distribution. Rényi diversity was computed with the R vegan package after subsampling each repertoire 100 times to 5,000 TCRs. CDR3 similarity networks were constructed using string-kernel similarity of amino acid triplets, with links drawn between CDR3s whose pairwise similarity was above 0.82. TCRdb ran its own pipeline on the public reads, namely fastp trimming at Q25 and MiXCR clone calling, and kept in-frame beta chains. Rows are combined by CDR3 protein, so each entry shows the most common genes and DNA. TCRdb's processing, not the study's, gives the V and J calls here. The sample data list 20,000 to 25,000 distinct CDR3 sequences, and roughly 7% of these were observed just once. The ten largest clones add up to 13% to 15% of the sample.

This sequence uses TRBV18 and TRBJ2-5; the D gene is not confidently resolved. This clonotype originated in a male donor with early-stage non-small cell lung cancer. Sequencing was performed on PBMCs, taken at surgery. Read as DNA, the sequence is TGTGCCAGCTCATTAAAAGAAGAGACCCAGTACTTC. Its translation reads: CASSLKEETQYF.